Listed here are 5 T cell receptor beta chains from one sample, sequenced in a study of blood T cells in healthy people across ages. A J-beta primer mix and a sample-barcoded 5' primer were used in a second PCR of about 7 to 12 cycles. TCRdb reprocessed the 5' RACE reads with MiXCR, giving one entry per CDR3 protein. The sample has some 1.4 million distinct CDR3 sequences, 42% seen once; the top ten hold 7.9%. Sample: blood. Receptors were obtained from a woman under 30 in good health.

The V and J genes are TRBV24-1 and TRBJ2-5; 9 bases fit TRBD1. The CDR3 totals 17 residues. Germline CDR1 is KGHDR and CDR2 is SFDVKD. After removal of 5 bases from V and 11 bases from J, the junction contained 20 bases not matched to a gene. This CDR3 is CATSAASGQGSGNEQYF. The DNA of the CDR3 is TGTGCCACCAGTGCCGCCTCTGGACAGGGGAGTGGCAATGAGCAGTACTTC.

The table lists this clonotype with a few counts. V and J are TRBV5-1 and TRBJ2-1; a possible D gene is TRBD2 (6 bases). Germline V CDR1 and CDR2: SGHRS, YFSETQ. This CDR3 comprises 17 residues. Deletions cut 4 bases from V and 2 bases from J, with 19 bases between. The CDR3 loop is CASSPTGISGTYNEQFF. The CDR3 DNA is TGCGCCAGCAGCCCAACGGGGATTAGCGGCACCTACAATGAGCAGTTCTTC.

The V gene is TRBV20-1, the J gene TRBJ2-7, with D perhaps TRBD1 (5 bases). CDR1 and CDR2 from the germline V gene are DFQATT and SNEGSKA (reference sequence). The CDR3 runs 15 residues. The V end was cut by 6 bases, the J end by 0 bases, with 18 bases between. The CDR3 loop is CSAAPQGKSSYEQYF. DNA for the CDR3: TGCAGTGCCGCCCCTCAGGGTAAAAGCTCCTACGAGCAGTACTTC.

Points on this clonotype: One junction end disagrees with the germline gene, perhaps due to a read error. The chain is built from TRBV6-1 and TRBJ1-6; TRBD1 might be the D (5 bases). This CDR3 spans 13 amino acids. Looked up from germline, CDR1 is MNHNS and CDR2 is SASEGT. CDR3 sequence (DNA): TGTGCCAGCAGTGAAGAGGGGCGGTCACCCCCCCACTTT. This gives the protein CASSEEGRSPPHF.

The rearrangement links TRBV28 to TRBJ2-5, with a tentative D call TRBD1 (5 bases). Trimming removed 6 bases at V and 0 bases at J, with 11 bases between. There are 14 residues in the CDR3. Germline CDR1 is MDHEN and CDR2 is SYDVKM. CDR3 nucleotide sequence: TGTGCCAGCAGACCCAGGGTTAACCAAGAGACCCAGTACTTC. Residues: CASRPRVNQETQYF.